This is a list of T cell receptor beta chains from one sample in a study of blood T cell repertoires in COVID-19. Profiled with immunoSEQ multiplex PCR; TCRdb holds only in-frame clones, not every one. Of fewer than 350,000 clones listed, about 91% are singletons. The sequencing input was peripheral blood. Receptors were obtained from a woman aged 25 to 39 with COVID-19, enrolled during active disease. CDR3s include the opening cysteine and the closing phenylalanine or tryptophan. The order of the fields is D gene, J gene, V gene, clone size, CDR3 DNA, CDR3 protein. A D gene is named only where the DNA matches it firmly. The listing skips clone size in some rows; elsewhere it reads once, few, many or a size class.

.,TRBJ1-6,TRBV5-1,.,TGCGCCAGCAGCTTGGGCTTAAGAGGGCAGAATAATTCACCCCTCCACTTT,CASSLGLRGQNNSPLHF
TRBD2,TRBJ2-2,TRBV11-2,.,TGTGCCAGCAGCTTAGGCAGGACTAGCGGGGTCAATACCGGGGAGCTGTTTTTT,CASSLGRTSGVNTGELFF
.,TRBJ1-6,TRBV2,.,TGTGCCAGCAGTACGGGATCTTTTGACCCCCTCCACTTT,CASSTGSFDPLHF
TRBD1,TRBJ1-3,TRBV29-1,.,TGCAGCGTTGAGCGGGGGACAGGTGGAGGAAACACCATATATTTT,CSVERGTGGGNTIYF
.,TRBJ1-4,TRBV5-8,.,TGTGCCAGCAGCACCAACCTCCTAGCAGCAACTAATGAAAAACTGTTTTTT,CASSTNLLAATNEKLFF
.,TRBJ2-2,TRBV7-2,.,TGTGCCAAACAGCGGACGAGGGCCGGGGAGCTGTTTTTT,CAKQRTRAGELFF
.,TRBJ1-5,TRBV27,.,TGTGCCAGCAGTTCCCAGGTGGATAGCAATCAGCCCCAGCATTTT,CASSSQVDSNQPQHF
TRBD1,TRBJ1-2,TRBV6-5,once,TGTGCCAGCAGTCCAAAGACAGGGGCTGGCTACACCTTC,CASSPKTGAGYTF
TRBD1,TRBJ1-2,TRBV2,.,TGTGCCAGCAAAAAGGGTCTAGGGACAGTCTATGGCTACACCTTC,CASKKGLGTVYGYTF
.,TRBJ2-6,TRBV11-2,.,TGTGCCAGCAGCTTGGCAGAGGGCGTCCTGACTTTC,CASSLAEGVLTF
.,TRBJ1-6,TRBV9,.,TGTGCCAGCAGCGTAGGCCAGGGGTCCTATAATTCACCCCTCCACTTT,CASSVGQGSYNSPLHF
.,TRBJ1-4,TRBV7-9,.,TGTGCCAGCAGCTCCGTTAGTGGTATCGGAAAACTGTTTTTT,CASSSVSGIGKLFF
TRBD1,TRBJ1-6,TRBV6-6,many,TGTGCCAGCAGTTACGCGAACTGGCAGGGGGCGGCTCCCCTCCACTTT,CASSYANWQGAAPLHF
.,TRBJ2-5,TRBV7-6,many,TGTGCCAGCAGCTTCAACCTCGGACAATACAAGCAAGAGACCCAGTACTTC,CASSFNLGQYKQETQYF
TRBD1,TRBJ1-2,TRBV28,.,TGTGCCAGCAGTAATCAGGGGGCTGTGAATGGCTACACCTTC,CASSNQGAVNGYTF
.,TRBJ2-3,TRBV21-1,.,TGTGCCAGCAGCAAAGCGTCTGGTGTTGGGGGGACAGATACGCAGTATTTT,CASSKASGVGGTDTQYF
.,TRBJ1-1,TRBV29-1,.,TGCAGCGTTGGGACATCCCAGAACACTGAAGCTTTCTTT,CSVGTSQNTEAFF
.,TRBJ2-3,TRBV6-1,.,TGTGCCAGCAGTGACGGGACTTATGGGACAGATACGCAGTATTTT,CASSDGTYGTDTQYF
.,TRBJ1-5,TRBV7-2,.,TGTGCCAGCAGCTTGATGTTCCAGGGCAATCAGCCCCAGCATTTT,CASSLMFQGNQPQHF
.,TRBJ1-1,TRBV28,.,TGTGCCAGCAGTCCGACACCTACGAACACTGAAGCTTTCTTT,CASSPTPTNTEAFF
TRBD1,TRBJ1-1,TRBV6-1,.,TGTGCCAGCAGTGAATACGGACAGGGCAACACTGAAGCTTTCTTT,CASSEYGQGNTEAFF
TRBD1,TRBJ1-1,TRBV19,.,TGTGCCAGTAGTATTTTGTCGGGGACAGGGGGTTTGAACACTGAAGCTTTCTTT,CASSILSGTGGLNTEAFF
TRBD2,TRBJ2-1,TRBV3-1/TRBV3-2,.,TGTGCCAGCAGCCAAGATAGCGGGGGGCAGTTCTTC,CASSQDSGGQFF
TRBD2,TRBJ2-3,TRBV6-5,few,TGTGCCAGCAGTTCACTAGCGGGGGTTCCCACAGATACGCAGTATTTT,CASSSLAGVPTDTQYF
.,TRBJ2-7,TRBV21-1,.,TGTGCCAGCAGCAACCGGGGCTACGAGCAGTACTTC,CASSNRGYEQYF
.,TRBJ2-7,TRBV4-1,.,TGCGCCAGCAGCCAAGATCAGGGGCGCGAGCAGTACTTC,CASSQDQGREQYF
.,TRBJ1-2,TRBV6-5,.,TGTGCCAGCGCCCCCGGAGGTACCGGCTACACCTTC,CASAPGGTGYTF
TRBD1,TRBJ1-4,TRBV2,.,TGTGCCAGCACCGACAGGGAGACTGAAAAACTGTTTTTT,CASTDRETEKLFF
.,TRBJ1-6,TRBV28,once,TGTGCCAGCATAGATAGCTCCTATAATTCACCCCTCCACTTT,CASIDSSYNSPLHF
TRBD1,TRBJ1-1,TRBV7-9,.,TGTGCCAGCAGCTTACTAGGACAGGGCACTGAAGCTTTCTTT,CASSLLGQGTEAFF
.,TRBJ1-6,TRBV28,.,TGTGCCAGCAGTTTTCGAACACGGAGCTCCTATAATTCACCCCTCCACTTT,CASSFRTRSSYNSPLHF
TRBD1,TRBJ1-1,TRBV9,.,TGTGCCAGCAGCGCAGGGGACAGCATGAACACTGAAGCTTTCTTT,CASSAGDSMNTEAFF
.,TRBJ2-2,TRBV9,.,TGTGCCAGCAGCAAAGGGGGAAACACCGGGGAGCTGTTTTTT,CASSKGGNTGELFF
.,TRBJ1-2,TRBV6-5,.,TGTGCCAGCAGTTACCACCCAGCTAGCTATGGCTACACCTTC,CASSYHPASYGYTF
.,TRBJ1-6,TRBV21-1,.,TGTGCCAGCAGCAAACGCGGCGGGTGGAGCCACTATAATTCACCCCTCCACTTT,CASSKRGGWSHYNSPLHF
TRBD1,TRBJ1-5,TRBV4-1,.,TGCGCCAGCAGCCAAGGGCTGACAGGGGGCGCAGATCAGCCCCAGCATTTT,CASSQGLTGGADQPQHF
TRBD1,TRBJ1-1,TRBV27,.,TGTGCCAGCAGGGACCGACAGGGTAACACTGAAGCTTTCTTT,CASRDRQGNTEAFF
TRBD1,TRBJ1-4,TRBV7-2,.,TGTGCCAGCAGCACTGGACAGGAGAATGAAAAACTGTTTTTT,CASSTGQENEKLFF
.,TRBJ1-1,TRBV19,.,TGTGCCAGCGCCAGGCGAATGAACACTGAAGCTTTCTTT,CASARRMNTEAFF
.,TRBJ1-1,TRBV6-2/TRBV6-3,.,TGTGCCAGCAGTTACTCGACGCGGAATGAAGCTTTCTTT,CASSYSTRNEAFF
.,TRBJ2-2,TRBV15,.,TGTGCCACCAGCAGAGATCGAGGGACCGGGGAGCTGTTTTTT,CATSRDRGTGELFF
TRBD1,TRBJ1-2,TRBV28,.,TGTGCCAGCAGTCCGGGACAGGGGCTTTCTAACTATGGCTACACCTTC,CASSPGQGLSNYGYTF
.,TRBJ2-7,TRBV6-1,.,TGTGCCAGCAGTGAATGGAGGACGGGTACCTACGAGCAGTACTTC,CASSEWRTGTYEQYF
.,TRBJ2-7,TRBV29-1,few,TGCAGCGTTGTTGGGCTCTCCTACGAGCAGTACTTC,CSVVGLSYEQYF
TRBD1,TRBJ1-2,TRBV12-3/TRBV12-4,.,TGTGCCAGCACCCCGACAGGGGGCCGGGGCTACACCTTC,CASTPTGGRGYTF
.,TRBJ1-1,TRBV6-5,few,TGTGCCAGCAGTTACTCGAACAGGAACACTGAAGCTTTCTTT,CASSYSNRNTEAFF
.,TRBJ2-3,TRBV19,.,TGTGCCAGTAGTGCCCAGGGTTGGGATACGCAGTATTTT,CASSAQGWDTQYF
.,TRBJ1-3,TRBV7-8,.,TGTGCCAGCAGCTTAGAGGTCAGGGGAATAGGAAACACCATATATTTT,CASSLEVRGIGNTIYF
.,TRBJ2-3,TRBV3-1/TRBV3-2,.,TGTGCCAGCAGCCAAGACAGGGTTGGAGATACGCAGTATTTT,CASSQDRVGDTQYF
.,TRBJ1-6,TRBV19,.,TGTGCCAGTAGTAGTAGATATAATTCACCCCTCCACTTT,CASSSRYNSPLHF
TRBD2,TRBJ2-3,TRBV7-8,.,TGTGCCAGCAGCTTAAGGGCTAGCGGGGGGGAGACAGATACGCAGTATTTT,CASSLRASGGETDTQYF
TRBD1,TRBJ1-2,TRBV29-1,.,TGCAGCGTAGCCGGGACAGGGGGCCCCTATGGCTACACCTTC,CSVAGTGGPYGYTF
.,TRBJ1-1,TRBV27,.,TGTGCCAGCAGGTACAAACGGGGGGACACTGAAGCTTTCTTT,CASRYKRGDTEAFF
.,TRBJ1-1,TRBV2,.,TGTGCCAGCAAACAGGTGGGCACTGAAGCTTTCTTT,CASKQVGTEAFF